This is a list of T cell receptor beta chains from one sample in a study of shared clonotypes between healthy human individuals. Some clones are missing from TCRdb's copy, which holds only in-frame ones; the method was immunoSEQ multiplex PCR. The table includes around 980,000 clones, around three quarters detected once. Sample: memory CD4+ T cells from PBMCs. These receptors were obtained from a man between 18 and 29 years old in good health. Some clones in this sample may be carry-over from other donors' samples. CDR3s include the opening cysteine and the closing phenylalanine or tryptophan. The order of the fields is clone size, D gene, J gene, V gene, CDR3 protein, CDR3 DNA. D genes are given only for firm matches. Clone size is stated in some rows and not others, as once, few, many or a class when expanded.

>.|.|TRBJ1-1|TRBV18
CASSLLPLNTEAFF
TGTGCCAGCTCACTACTACCATTGAACACTGAAGCTTTCTTT
>.|.|TRBJ2-3|TRBV29-1
CSVASTDTQYF
TGCAGCGTGGCCAGCACAGATACGCAGTATTTT
>.|TRBD2|TRBJ2-7|TRBV7-9
CASSLASGVRYEQYF
TGTGCCAGCAGCTTAGCGAGCGGGGTAAGGTACGAGCAGTACTTC
>.|.|TRBJ2-3|TRBV6-1
CASSGAADTQYF
TGTGCCAGCAGTGGGGCCGCAGATACGCAGTATTTT
>.|TRBD2|TRBJ2-7|TRBV7-9
CASSLVGGRASGEQYF
TGTGCCAGCAGCTTAGTCGGCGGGAGGGCCTCTGGTGAGCAGTACTTC
>.|TRBD1|TRBJ1-5|TRBV7-2
CASSITRDSYSNQPQHF
TGTGCCAGCAGCATTACCAGGGACAGCTATAGCAATCAGCCCCAGCATTTT
>.|.|TRBJ2-3|TRBV5-6
CASSLVGFSTDTQYF
TGTGCCAGCAGCTTGGTGGGCTTTAGCACAGATACGCAGTATTTT
>.|TRBD2|TRBJ2-3|TRBV9
CASSVGAGGTDTQYF
TGTGCCAGCAGCGTAGGTGCGGGAGGGACAGATACGCAGTATTTT
>.|.|TRBJ1-2|TRBV4-1
CASRPTGSYGYTF
TGCGCCAGCAGACCCACGGGCTCCTATGGCTACACCTTC
>.|TRBD2|TRBJ2-5|TRBV10-3
CAISEESGRKETQYF
TGTGCCATCAGTGAGGAGAGCGGGAGAAAAGAGACCCAGTACTTC
>.|.|TRBJ2-3|TRBV27
CASSPAVAGDTQYF
TGTGCCAGCAGTCCAGCGGTCGCAGGGGATACGCAGTATTTT
>.|TRBD1|TRBJ2-2|TRBV7-2
CASSPDRQTGELFF
TGTGCCAGCAGCCCGGACAGGCAGACCGGGGAGCTGTTTTTT
>.|TRBD2|TRBJ2-1|TRBV5-1
CASSLVVAGRSYNEQFF
TGCGCCAGCAGCTTGGTGGTAGCGGGACGATCCTACAATGAGCAGTTCTTC
>few|.|TRBJ2-6|TRBV25-1
CASSKSVGANVLTF
TGTGCCAGCTCAAAGAGTGTAGGGGCCAACGTCCTGACTTTC
>.|.|TRBJ2-2|TRBV11-2
CASSLERNTGELFF
TGTGCCAGCAGCTTAGAACGCAACACCGGGGAGCTGTTTTTT
>.|TRBD1|TRBJ1-3|TRBV5-1
CASSLGTVSGNTIYF
TGCGCCAGCAGCCTCGGGACAGTCTCTGGAAACACCATATATTTT
>.|.|TRBJ1-1|TRBV30
CAWGRGLTGTEAFF
TGTGCCTGGGGCCGGGGCCTCACGGGGACTGAAGCTTTCTTT
>.|.|TRBJ1-2|TRBV30
CAWSVRGDYGYTF
TGTGCCTGGAGTGTAAGGGGTGACTATGGCTACACCTTC
>.|.|TRBJ2-3|TRBV10-3
CAISESLGGFAQYF
TGTGCCATCAGTGAGTCCCTCGGAGGGTTCGCGCAGTATTTT
>once|TRBD2|TRBJ2-1|TRBV5-1
CASSPLGLAGGYNEQFF
TGCGCCAGCAGCCCCCTGGGACTAGCGGGGGGTTACAATGAGCAGTTCTTC